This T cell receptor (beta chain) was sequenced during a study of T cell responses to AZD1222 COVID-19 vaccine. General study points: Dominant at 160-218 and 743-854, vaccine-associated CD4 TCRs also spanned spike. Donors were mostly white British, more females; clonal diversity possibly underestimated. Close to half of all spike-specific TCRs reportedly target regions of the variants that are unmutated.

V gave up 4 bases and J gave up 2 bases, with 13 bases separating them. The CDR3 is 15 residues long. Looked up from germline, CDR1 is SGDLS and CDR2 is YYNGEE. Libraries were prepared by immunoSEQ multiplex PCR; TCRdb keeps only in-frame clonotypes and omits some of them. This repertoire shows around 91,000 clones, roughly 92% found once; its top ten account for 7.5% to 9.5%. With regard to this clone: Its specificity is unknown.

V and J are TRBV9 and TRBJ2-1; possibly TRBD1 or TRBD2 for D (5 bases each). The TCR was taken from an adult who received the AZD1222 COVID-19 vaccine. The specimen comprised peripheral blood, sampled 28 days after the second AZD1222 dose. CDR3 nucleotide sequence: TGTGCCAGCAGCCCCCGAGAGGGGACCTACAATGAGCAGTTCTTC. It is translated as CASSPREGTYNEQFF.